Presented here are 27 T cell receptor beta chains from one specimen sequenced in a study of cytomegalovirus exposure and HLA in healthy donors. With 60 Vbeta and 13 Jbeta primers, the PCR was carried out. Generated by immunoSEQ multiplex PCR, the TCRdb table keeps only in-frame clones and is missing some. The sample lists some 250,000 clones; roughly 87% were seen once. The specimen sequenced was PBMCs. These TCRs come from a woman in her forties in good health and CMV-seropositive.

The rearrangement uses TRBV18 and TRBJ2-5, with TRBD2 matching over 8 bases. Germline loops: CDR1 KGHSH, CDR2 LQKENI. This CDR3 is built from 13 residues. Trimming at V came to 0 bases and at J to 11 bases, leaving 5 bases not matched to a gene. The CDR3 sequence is CASSPPLAGEQYF. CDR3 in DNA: TGTGCCAGCTCACCACCCCTAGCGGGTGAGCAGTACTTC.

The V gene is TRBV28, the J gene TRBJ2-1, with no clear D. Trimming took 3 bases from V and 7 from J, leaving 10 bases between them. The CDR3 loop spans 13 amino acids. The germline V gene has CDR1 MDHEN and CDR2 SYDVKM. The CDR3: CASSFGTENEQFF. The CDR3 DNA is TGTGCCAGCAGTTTTGGAACGGAGAATGAGCAGTTCTTC.

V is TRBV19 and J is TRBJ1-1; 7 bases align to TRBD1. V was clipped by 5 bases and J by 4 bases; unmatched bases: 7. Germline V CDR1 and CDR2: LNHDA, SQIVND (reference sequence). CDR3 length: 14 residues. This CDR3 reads CASSPTDRVTEAFF. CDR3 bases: TGTGCCAGTAGTCCTACTGACAGGGTCACTGAAGCTTTCTTT.

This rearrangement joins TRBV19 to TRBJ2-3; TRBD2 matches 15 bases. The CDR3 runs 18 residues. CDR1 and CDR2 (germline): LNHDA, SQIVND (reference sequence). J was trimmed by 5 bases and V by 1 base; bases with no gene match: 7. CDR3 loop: CASSIGWTSGRAVDTQYF. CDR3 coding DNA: TGTGCCAGTAGTATAGGGTGGACTAGCGGGAGGGCGGTAGATACGCAGTATTTT.

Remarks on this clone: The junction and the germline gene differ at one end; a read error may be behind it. CDR3 coding DNA: TGTTCCAGCAGCCCACTTGAGGGGGAATACAGGACCGGGGAGCTGTTTTTT. Translation gives CSSSPLEGEYRTGELFF. This chain uses TRBV7-9 with TRBJ2-2; D may be TRBD1 (6 bases). This CDR3 has 17 residues. Germline V gives CDR1 SEHNR, CDR2 FQNEAQ (reference sequence).

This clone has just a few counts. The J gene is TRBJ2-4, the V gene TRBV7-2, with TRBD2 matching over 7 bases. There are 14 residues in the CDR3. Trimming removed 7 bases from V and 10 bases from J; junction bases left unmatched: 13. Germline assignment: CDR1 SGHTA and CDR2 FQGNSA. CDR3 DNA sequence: TGTGCCAGCACTGGTGGCGGGAGTGTAGAGATTCAGTACTTC. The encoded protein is CASTGGGSVEIQYF.

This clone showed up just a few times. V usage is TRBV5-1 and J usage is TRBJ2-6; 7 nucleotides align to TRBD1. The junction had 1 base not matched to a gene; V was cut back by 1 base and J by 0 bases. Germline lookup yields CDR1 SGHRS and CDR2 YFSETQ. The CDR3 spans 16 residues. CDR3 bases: TGCGCCAGCAGCTTGAACAGGGGCTCTGGGGCCAACGTCCTGACTTTC. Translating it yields CASSLNRGSGANVLTF.

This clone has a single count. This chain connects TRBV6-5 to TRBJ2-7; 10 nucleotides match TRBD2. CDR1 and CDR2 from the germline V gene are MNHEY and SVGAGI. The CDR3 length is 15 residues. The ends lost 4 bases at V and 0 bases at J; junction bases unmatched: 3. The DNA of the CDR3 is TGTGCCAGCAGTTTCAGGACTAGCGGCTCCTACGAGCAGTACTTC. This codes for CASSFRTSGSYEQYF.

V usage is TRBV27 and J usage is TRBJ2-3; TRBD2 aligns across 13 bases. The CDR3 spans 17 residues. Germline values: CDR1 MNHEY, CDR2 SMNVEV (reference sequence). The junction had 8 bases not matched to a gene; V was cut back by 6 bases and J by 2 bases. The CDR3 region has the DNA TGTGCCAGCAGCCGGTCTGGACTAGCGGGAGTCACAGATACGCAGTATTTT. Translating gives CASSRSGLAGVTDTQYF.

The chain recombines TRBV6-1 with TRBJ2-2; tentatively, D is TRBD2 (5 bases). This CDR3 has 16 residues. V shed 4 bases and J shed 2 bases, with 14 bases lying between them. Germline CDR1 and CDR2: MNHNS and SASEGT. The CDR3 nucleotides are TGTGCCAGCAGTGTTTACCGGGATTCCAACACCGGGGAGCTGTTTTTT. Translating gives CASSVYRDSNTGELFF.

The CDR3 here is CASSPQKQGIYGYTF. Written as DNA, the CDR3 is TGTGCCAGCAGCCCGCAAAAGCAGGGCATCTATGGCTACACCTTC. The chain joins TRBV11-2 to TRBJ1-2, with D maybe TRBD1 (5 bases). CDR3 length: 15 amino acids. Germline loops: CDR1 SGHAT, CDR2 FQNNGV. Trimming shortened V by 5 bases and J by 4 bases, and 17 bases separated the two germline ends. The variable domain in full, completed from reference TRBV11-2 and TRBJ1-2, reads EAGVAQSPRYKIIEKRQSVAFWCNPISGHATLYWYQQILGQGPKLLIQFQNNGVVDDSQLPKDRFSAERLKGVDSTLKIQPAKLEDSAVYLCASSPQKQGIYGYTFGSGTRLTVV.

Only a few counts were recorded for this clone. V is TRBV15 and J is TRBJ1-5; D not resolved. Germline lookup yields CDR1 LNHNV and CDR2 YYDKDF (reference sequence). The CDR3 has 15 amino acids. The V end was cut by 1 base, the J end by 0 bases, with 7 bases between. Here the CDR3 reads CATSRVTGSNQPQHF. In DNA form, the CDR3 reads TGTGCCACCAGCAGAGTGACGGGTAGCAATCAGCCCCAGCATTTT.

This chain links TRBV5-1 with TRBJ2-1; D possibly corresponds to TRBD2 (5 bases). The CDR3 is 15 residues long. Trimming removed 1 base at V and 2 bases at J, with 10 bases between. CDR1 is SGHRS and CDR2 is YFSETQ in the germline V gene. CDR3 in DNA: TGCGCCAGCAGCTTGAAAGCGGAAACCTACAATGAGCAGTTCTTC. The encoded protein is CASSLKAETYNEQFF.

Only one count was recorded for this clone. The CDR3 sequence is CAREIGLANNEQFF. In DNA, the CDR3 is TGTGCCAGGGAAATAGGACTAGCGAACAATGAGCAGTTCTTC. The gene calls are TRBV6-1 and TRBJ2-1, with TRBD2 matching over 9 bases. CDR1 MNHNS and CDR2 SASEGT come from the germline V gene. CDR3 length equals 14 residues. Trimming took 9 bases from V and 5 from J; bases not matched to a gene: 8.

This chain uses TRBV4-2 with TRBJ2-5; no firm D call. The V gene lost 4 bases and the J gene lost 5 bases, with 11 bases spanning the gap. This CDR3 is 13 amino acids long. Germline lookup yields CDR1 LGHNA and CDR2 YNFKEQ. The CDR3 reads CASSPDMHETQYF. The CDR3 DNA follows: TGTGCCAGCAGCCCCGACATGCACGAGACCCAGTACTTC.

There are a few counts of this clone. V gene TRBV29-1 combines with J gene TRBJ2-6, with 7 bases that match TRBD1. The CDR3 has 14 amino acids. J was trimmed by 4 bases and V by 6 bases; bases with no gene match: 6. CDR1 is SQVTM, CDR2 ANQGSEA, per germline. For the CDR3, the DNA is TGCAGCGTCACGACAGGGTACGGGGCCAACGTCCTGACTTTC. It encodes CSVTTGYGANVLTF.

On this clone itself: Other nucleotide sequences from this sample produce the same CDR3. The DNA of the CDR3 is TGTGCCTGGAGTGTACGGTCGGGATTGCAGTTCTTC. Residues: CAWSVRSGLQFF. The chain is built from TRBV30 and TRBJ2-1; weak D call: TRBD2 (5 bases). Trimming left V 0 bases short and J 12 bases short, with 12 bases between. Germline loops: CDR1 GTSNPN, CDR2 SVGIG (reference sequence). The CDR3 has 12 residues.

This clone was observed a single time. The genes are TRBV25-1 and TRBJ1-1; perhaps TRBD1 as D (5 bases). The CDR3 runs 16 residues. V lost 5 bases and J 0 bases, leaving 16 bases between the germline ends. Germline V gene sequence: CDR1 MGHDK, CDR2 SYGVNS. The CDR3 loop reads CASSKSLTVLNTEAFF. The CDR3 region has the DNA TGTGCCAGCAGTAAAAGCTTGACAGTCCTGAACACTGAAGCTTTCTTT.

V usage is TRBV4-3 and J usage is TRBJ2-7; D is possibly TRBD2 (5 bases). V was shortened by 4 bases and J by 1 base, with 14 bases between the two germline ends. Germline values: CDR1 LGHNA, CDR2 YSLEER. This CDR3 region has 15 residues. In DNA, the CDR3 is TGCGCCAGCAGCCCCCGGACTGGTCGTTCCTACGAGCAGTACTTC. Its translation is CASSPRTGRSYEQYF.

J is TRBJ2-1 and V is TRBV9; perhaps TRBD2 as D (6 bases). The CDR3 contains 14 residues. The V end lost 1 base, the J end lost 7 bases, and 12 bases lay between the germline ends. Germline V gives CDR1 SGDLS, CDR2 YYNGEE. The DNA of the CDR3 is TGTGCCAGCAGCGTAAGTCGGGAGCCTAATGAGCAGTTCTTC. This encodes CASSVSREPNEQFF.

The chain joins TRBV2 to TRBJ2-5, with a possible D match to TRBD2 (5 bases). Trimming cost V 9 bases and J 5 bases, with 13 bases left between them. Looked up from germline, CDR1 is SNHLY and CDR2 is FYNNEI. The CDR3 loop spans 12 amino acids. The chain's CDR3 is CASPTSAETQYF. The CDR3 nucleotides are TGTGCCAGTCCAACTAGTGCCGAGACCCAGTACTTC.

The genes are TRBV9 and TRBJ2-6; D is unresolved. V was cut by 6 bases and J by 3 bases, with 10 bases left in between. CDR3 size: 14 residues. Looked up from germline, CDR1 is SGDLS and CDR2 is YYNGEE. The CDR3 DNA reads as TGTGCCAGCAACCTTCGAGATGGGGCCAACGTCCTGACTTTC. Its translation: CASNLRDGANVLTF.

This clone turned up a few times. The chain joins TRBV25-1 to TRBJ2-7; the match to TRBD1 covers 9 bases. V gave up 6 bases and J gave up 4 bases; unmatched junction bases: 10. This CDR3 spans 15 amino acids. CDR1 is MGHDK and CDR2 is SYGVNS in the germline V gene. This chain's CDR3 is CASRPRTGETYEQYF. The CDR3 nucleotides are TGTGCCAGCAGACCCCGGACAGGGGAAACGTACGAGCAGTACTTC.

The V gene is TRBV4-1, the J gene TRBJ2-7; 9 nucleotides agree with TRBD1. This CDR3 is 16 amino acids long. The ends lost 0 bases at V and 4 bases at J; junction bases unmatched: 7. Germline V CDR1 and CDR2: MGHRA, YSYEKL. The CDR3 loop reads CASSQEMGTGRYEQYF. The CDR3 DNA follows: TGCGCCAGCAGCCAAGAAATGGGGACAGGGAGGTACGAGCAGTACTTC.

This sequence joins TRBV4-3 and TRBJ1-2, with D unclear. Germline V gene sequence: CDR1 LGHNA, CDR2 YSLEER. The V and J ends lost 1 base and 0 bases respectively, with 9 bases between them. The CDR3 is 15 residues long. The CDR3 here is CASSQVARANYGYTF. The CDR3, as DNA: TGCGCCAGCAGCCAAGTAGCAAGAGCTAACTATGGCTACACCTTC.

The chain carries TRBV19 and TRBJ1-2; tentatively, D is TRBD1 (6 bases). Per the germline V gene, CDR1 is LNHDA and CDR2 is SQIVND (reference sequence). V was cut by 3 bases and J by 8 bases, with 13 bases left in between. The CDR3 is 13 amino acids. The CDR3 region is CASSMRGLDGYTF. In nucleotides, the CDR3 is TGTGCCAGTAGTATGAGGGGGTTAGACGGCTACACCTTC. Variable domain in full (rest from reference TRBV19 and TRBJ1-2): DGGITQSPKYLFRKEGQNVTLSCEQNLNHDAMYWYRQDPGQGLRLIYYSQIVNDFQKGDIAEGYSVSREKKESFPLTVTSAQKNPTAFYLCASSMRGLDGYTFGSGTRLTVV.

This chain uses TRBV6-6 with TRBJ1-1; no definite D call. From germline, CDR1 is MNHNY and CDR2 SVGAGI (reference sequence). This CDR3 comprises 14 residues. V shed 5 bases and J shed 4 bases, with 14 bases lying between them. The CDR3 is CASSRQVLGTEAFF. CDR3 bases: TGTGCCAGCAGTCGGCAGGTCCTTGGCACTGAAGCTTTCTTT.